A selection of T cell receptor beta chains follows, all from one sample in a study of cytomegalovirus exposure and HLA in healthy donors. Some clones are missing from TCRdb's copy, which holds only in-frame ones; the method was immunoSEQ multiplex PCR. The repertoire consists of around 130,000 clones, with approximately 81% occurring once and the leading ten covering 2.2%. The sequenced material came from PBMCs. The receptors were sampled from a woman in her thirties or forties in good health and CMV-seronegative. Each CDR3 is given with its conserved first and last residue. The D gene is left open where the match is weak. The size of a clone is reported for some rows only, either as once, few or many, or as a class for expanded clones.

V	J	size	D	CDR3	DNA
TRBV7-3	TRBJ1-1	.	TRBD1	CASRQGGNTEAFF	TGTGCCAGTCGACAGGGAGGGAACACTGAAGCTTTCTTT
TRBV4-2	TRBJ2-1	.	.	CASSQGLEHNEQFF	TGTGCCAGCAGCCAAGGGCTAGAACACAATGAGCAGTTCTTC
TRBV5-1	TRBJ1-2	few	TRBD1	CASSWTGGYGYTF	TGCGCCAGCAGCTGGACAGGTGGCTATGGCTACACCTTC
TRBV5-4	TRBJ2-3	.	TRBD1	CASSLLTGVLTDTQYF	TGTGCCAGCAGCTTGTTGACAGGGGTTCTGACAGATACGCAGTATTTT
TRBV29-1	TRBJ1-2	.	TRBD1	CSVLQGWHGYTF	TGCAGCGTCCTACAGGGGTGGCATGGCTACACCTTC
TRBV7-9	TRBJ2-1	.	TRBD2	CASSALAGDYNEQFF	TGTGCCAGCAGCGCACTAGCGGGGGACTACAATGAGCAGTTCTTC
TRBV10-3	TRBJ1-1	.	.	CAISDAETGSLKAFF	TGTGCCATCAGTGACGCTGAAACAGGGTCACTGAAAGCTTTCTTT
TRBV9	TRBJ2-1	.	.	CASSGTLRDNEQFF	TGTGCCAGCAGCGGAACCCTACGCGACAATGAGCAGTTCTTC
TRBV19	TRBJ2-1	.	.	CASSIGRDEQFF	TGTGCCAGTAGTATCGGCCGGGATGAGCAGTTCTTC
TRBV6-5	TRBJ1-2	.	.	CASSYGRNYGYTF	TGTGCCAGCAGTTACGGCAGAAACTATGGCTACACCTTC
TRBV27	TRBJ2-7	.	.	CASSLSASAYEQYF	TGTGCCAGCAGTTTATCGGCTAGCGCTTACGAGCAGTACTTC
TRBV5-1	TRBJ2-3	.	TRBD2	CASSLGLAGGPDTQYF	TGCGCCAGCAGCTTGGGTTTAGCGGGAGGCCCAGATACGCAGTATTTT
TRBV7-8	TRBJ2-7	.	TRBD2	CASSPRGRGGSYEQYF	TGTGCCAGCAGCCCCCGGGGACGGGGGGGATCCTACGAGCAGTACTTC
TRBV18	TRBJ1-2	.	TRBD1	CASSPGRGLNYGYTF	TGTGCCAGCTCACCTGGCAGGGGGCTTAACTATGGCTACACCTTC
TRBV15	TRBJ1-2	.	.	CATSRVEGSYGYTF	TGTGCCACCAGCAGAGTAGAGGGTTCCTATGGCTACACCTTC
TRBV7-9	TRBJ1-3	.	.	CATVKKLPPGNTIYF	TGTGCCACCGTAAAAAAACTCCCCCCTGGAAACACCATATATTTT
TRBV5-1	TRBJ1-6	.	TRBD1	CASSLGTGGNSPLHF	TGCGCCAGCAGCCTAGGGACAGGGGGTAATTCACCCCTCCACTTT
TRBV5-6	TRBJ2-3	.	.	CASSLIPGGTDTQYF	TGTGCCAGCAGCTTGATTCCCGGGGGCACAGATACGCAGTATTTT
TRBV9	TRBJ2-2	.	TRBD2	CASSATSGGNTGELFF	TGTGCCAGCAGCGCGACTAGCGGGGGGAACACCGGGGAGCTGTTTTTT
TRBV29-1	TRBJ1-5	.	.	CSVGTASNQPQHF	TGCAGCGTTGGGACAGCTAGCAATCAGCCCCAGCATTTT
TRBV4-2	TRBJ2-2	.	TRBD2	CASSQDLQTSGGELFF	TGTGCCAGCAGCCAAGACTTACAGACTAGCGGGGGGGAGCTGTTTTTT
TRBV4-2	TRBJ2-3	.	.	CASSQAPGLGGDTQYF	TGTGCCAGCAGCCAAGCCCCGGGACTAGGGGGCGATACGCAGTATTTT
TRBV13	TRBJ2-5	.	TRBD2	CASSPTTGLAGGEQYF	TGTGCCAGCAGCCCGACGACCGGACTAGCGGGAGGGGAGCAGTACTTC
TRBV7-2	TRBJ2-7	.	.	CASSLQRAGEQYF	TGTGCCAGCAGCTTGCAGCGGGCGGGCGAGCAGTACTTC
TRBV23-1	TRBJ1-1	.	TRBD1	CASSHHDLDRAEAFF	TGCGCCAGCAGTCACCATGACTTGGACAGGGCCGAAGCTTTCTTT
TRBV29-1	TRBJ1-1	few	.	CSVSLYTEAFF	TGCAGCGTTTCCCTATACACTGAAGCTTTCTTT
TRBV9	TRBJ2-3	.	TRBD2	CASSVEGGSSTDTQYF	TGTGCCAGCAGCGTAGAGGGCGGGAGTAGCACAGATACGCAGTATTTT
TRBV28	TRBJ2-7	.	TRBD1	CASSLRDRVAYEQYF	TGTGCCAGCAGTCTGCGGGACAGGGTAGCCTACGAGCAGTACTTC
TRBV4-1	TRBJ2-1	many	TRBD2	CASSQDSLAGHYNEQFF	TGCGCCAGCAGCCAAGATTCCCTAGCGGGCCACTACAATGAGCAGTTCTTC
TRBV6-6	TRBJ2-4	few	.	CAGSGGPDFIQYF	TGTGCCGGATCCGGAGGCCCGGATTTTATTCAGTACTTC
TRBV4-1	TRBJ2-5	.	TRBD1	CASSQGRRQGPSEEQYF	TGCGCCAGCAGCCAAGGCCGACGACAGGGCCCTTCTGAAGAGCAGTACTTC
TRBV13	TRBJ2-7	.	.	CASSLGRGGSRTYEQYF	TGTGCCAGCAGCTTAGGCCGCGGTGGAAGCAGAACCTACGAGCAGTACTTC
TRBV6-5	TRBJ2-5	.	TRBD1	CASSYSWTGGETQYF	TGTGCCAGCAGTTACTCATGGACAGGGGGAGAGACCCAGTACTTC
TRBV19	TRBJ2-1	.	TRBD2	CASSILAGEISYNEQFF	TGTGCCAGTAGTATCCTAGCGGGGGAGATCTCCTACAATGAGCAGTTCTTC
TRBV7-2	TRBJ2-7	.	.	CASSPPSAGEQYF	TGTGCCAGCAGCCCTCCTAGTGCGGGAGAGCAGTACTTC
TRBV4-3	TRBJ2-2	few	.	CASSQDPSGPSGELFF	TGCGCCAGCAGCCAAGATCCCAGCGGGCCATCCGGGGAGCTGTTTTTT
TRBV27	TRBJ2-1	once	TRBD1	CASSLGDSSYNEQFF	TGTGCCAGCAGTTTAGGGGACAGCTCCTACAATGAGCAGTTCTTC
TRBV6-6	TRBJ1-1	.	.	CASRHSTGRNTEAFF	TGTGCCAGCAGACACTCTACAGGGAGGAACACTGAAGCTTTCTTT
TRBV5-6	TRBJ2-1	.	TRBD2	CASSAGLALGNEQFF	TGTGCCAGCAGCGCGGGACTAGCTTTAGGAAATGAGCAGTTCTTC
TRBV11-2	TRBJ2-3	.	.	CASSLGQGLSTDTQYF	TGTGCCAGCAGCTTAGGTCAGGGTCTTAGCACAGATACGCAGTATTTT
TRBV6-1	TRBJ1-2	.	.	CASSEQGPYGYTF	TGTGCCAGCAGTGAACAGGGCCCCTATGGCTACACCTTC
TRBV18	TRBJ1-2	.	TRBD1	CASSPAQGVVAYTF	TGTGCCAGCTCACCTGCCCAGGGGGTCGTTGCATACACCTTC
TRBV11-2	TRBJ2-7	.	TRBD1	CASSYTGQDYEQYF	TGTGCCAGCAGCTACACGGGACAGGACTACGAGCAGTACTTC
TRBV9	TRBJ1-1	.	.	CASSVGVGKNTEAFF	TGTGCCAGCAGCGTAGGAGTGGGCAAGAACACTGAAGCTTTCTTT
TRBV28	TRBJ1-6	.	.	CASSLRVRARGGSPLHF	TGTGCCAGCAGTTTAAGAGTCAGGGCAAGAGGGGGTTCACCCCTCCACTTT
TRBV21-1	TRBJ2-1	.	.	CASSKNRERDTYNEQFF	TGTGCCAGCAGCAAAAATAGGGAGCGGGATACCTACAATGAGCAGTTCTTC
TRBV4-1	TRBJ2-3	.	TRBD2	CASSQARESDTQYF	TGCGCCAGCAGCCAAGCGCGGGAGTCGGATACGCAGTATTTT
TRBV6-5	TRBJ2-7	.	TRBD2	CASNPLAGGTYEQYF	TGTGCCAGCAACCCACTAGCGGGAGGGACCTACGAGCAGTACTTC
TRBV5-6	TRBJ1-1	once	.	CASSFTGKNTEAFF	TGTGCCAGCAGCTTTACAGGGAAGAACACTGAAGCTTTCTTT
TRBV27	TRBJ2-2	.	.	CASTLGGPNTGELFF	TGTGCCAGCACTTTGGGGGGACCGAACACCGGGGAGCTGTTTTTT
TRBV27	TRBJ1-2	.	TRBD1	CASSLSSTGAYGYTF	TGTGCCAGCAGTTTATCATCGACAGGGGCCTATGGCTACACCTTC
TRBV6-6	TRBJ1-3	few	.	CASSYKGSGGEYTIYF	TGTGCCAGCAGTTATAAAGGGAGTGGGGGGGAGTACACCATATATTTT
TRBV30	TRBJ2-7	once	.	CASRDTIYEQYF	TGTGCCTCCAGAGACACCATCTACGAGCAGTACTTC